The TCR beta chain under discussion was sequenced for a study of CD8 T cells in ankylosing spondylitis. Study-level findings and limits: Matched synovial fluid from ankylosing spondylitis patients was reported to be enriched for disease-linked clones. The study identified a TCR beta motif of roughly eight highly homologous variants that appeared characteristic of ankylosing spondylitis blood.

This clonotype was recorded only once. The antigen remains undetermined. Via MiXCR, TCRdb re-called the 5' RACE reads, giving one row per CDR3 protein. The sample lists under 550,000 distinct CDR3 sequences, about 25% occurring once. The receptor's source is a male donor with ankylosing spondylitis. The sample consisted of blood, either unsorted or a sorted T cell fraction (not recorded which).

CDR3 sequence: CSGLAGLYDEQFF. In nucleotides, the CDR3 is TGCAGTGGCCTAGCGGGGCTGTACGATGAGCAGTTCTTC. The gene calls are TRBV20-1 and TRBJ2-1; 9 bases agree with TRBD2. The CDR3 contains 13 residues. CDR1 is DFQATT and CDR2 is SNEGSKA in the germline V gene (reference sequence). The ends lost 7 bases at V and 8 bases at J; junction bases unmatched: 9.